The 8 T cell receptor beta chains below come from one sample, sequenced in a study of early T cells in non-severe SARS-CoV-2 infection. TCRdb re-derived calls from the 5' RACE reads in MiXCR, one entry per CDR3 protein. The sample includes tens of thousands of distinct CDR3 sequences, around an eighth of them seen just once. Source material: whole blood. The receptors come from an adult who was a healthcare worker with PCR-confirmed SARS-CoV-2 infection or an uninfected control (not recorded which).

The rearrangement uses TRBV12-3 or TRBV12-4 and TRBJ1-1, with D unclear. The CDR3 runs to 13 residues. V gave up 3 bases and J gave up 7 bases, with 12 bases separating them. The CDR3 loop is CASSLRQPNEAFF. Here the CDR3 DNA reads TGTGCCAGCAGTTTGAGGCAGCCAAATGAAGCTTTCTTT.

A remark on this clonotype: A clone one base away is much larger, so this may be a read error. The chain employs TRBV28 and TRBJ2-7; D unresolved. This CDR3 spans 14 amino acids. Per germline, CDR1 MDHEN and CDR2 SYDVKM. For the CDR3, the DNA is TGTGCCAGCAGTTTATTAGGCAGCTCCTACAAGCAGTACTTC. Protein: CASSLLGSSYKQYF.

This clonotype was picked up a small number of times. The chain couples TRBV11-2 to TRBJ2-1; the D gene could be TRBD1 or TRBD2 (5 bases each). The CDR3 extends over 12 amino acids. V was clipped by 3 bases and J by 9 bases, with 9 bases between them. Germline CDR1 and CDR2: SGHAT and FQNNGV. CDR3 nucleotide sequence: TGTGCCAGCAGCTTCGGGGCCACTGAGCAGTTCTTC. It yields the protein CASSFGATEQFF. The full variable domain, completed using reference TRBV11-2 and TRBJ2-1, is EAGVAQSPRYKIIEKRQSVAFWCNPISGHATLYWYQQILGQGPKLLIQFQNNGVVDDSQLPKDRFSAERLKGVDSTLKIQPAKLEDSAVYLCASSFGATEQFFGPGTRLTVL.

J is TRBJ1-3 and V is TRBV18; D remains unclear. Trimming took off 0 bases at V and 2 bases at J, with 11 bases between the two ends. The CDR3 has 16 residues. CDR1 and CDR2 (germline): KGHSH, LQKENI. CDR3 residues: CASSPPGLYAGNTIYF. CDR3 coding DNA: TGTGCCAGCTCACCACCCGGGCTATACGCTGGAAACACCATATATTTT.

This clonotype has more than one count but fewer than ten. The chain couples TRBV21-1 to TRBJ2-5; the table assigns TRBD2, which was not confirmed against the DNA. TRBV21-1 is labeled a pseudogene. The CDR3 sequence is 15 residues long. DNA for the CDR3: TGTGCCAGCGCCCGCACTAGGAGGTTCGAGAAGACCCAGTACTTC. Protein product: CASARTRRFEKTQYF.

The chain employs TRBV6-6 and TRBJ2-5; a weak D match, TRBD1 (6 bases). The CDR3 runs 15 residues. The germline V gene has CDR1 MNHNY and CDR2 SVGAGI (reference sequence). V was clipped by 6 bases and J by 3 bases, with 17 bases between them. The chain's CDR3 is CASRDLGQSKETQYF. CDR3 nucleotides: TGTGCCAGCAGAGACCTAGGACAGTCTAAAGAGACCCAGTACTTC.

This clonotype has a handful of counts. This sequence joins TRBV9 and TRBJ2-7; no clear D. This CDR3 has 13 residues. CDR1 and CDR2 from the germline V gene are SGDLS and YYNGEE. V was trimmed by 4 bases and J by 5 bases, leaving 13 bases between them. In nucleotides, the CDR3 is TGTGCCAGCAGCCCTAACTCCGCGCACGAGCAGTACTTC. As protein: CASSPNSAHEQYF. Full variable domain (rest looked up from reference TRBV9 and TRBJ2-7): DSGVTQTPKHLITATGQRVTLRCSPRSGDLSVYWYQQSLDQGLQFLIQYYNGEERAKGNILERFSAQQFPDLHSELNLSSLELGDSALYFCASSPNSAHEQYFGPGTRLTVT.

This clonotype was seen many times. The rearrangement joins TRBV30 to TRBJ2-3; 8 bases line up with TRBD2. CDR3 size: 14 residues. Trimming cost V 3 bases and J 2 bases; bases outside gene matches: 4. Per germline, CDR1 GTSNPN and CDR2 SVGIG (reference sequence). The CDR3 nucleotides are TGTGCCTGGAGACAAGCGGGAGCCACAGATACGCAGTATTTT. It codes for CAWRQAGATDTQYF.